This T cell receptor beta chain was identified in a study of blood T cell repertoires in COVID-19. Germline CDR1 reads SGHVT; CDR2 reads SQSDAQ. Germline trimming cut 4 bases from V and 14 bases from J; bases unmatched to any gene: 17. The CDR3 runs to 16 residues. Assay used: immunoSEQ multiplex PCR; TCRdb lists only in-frame clones, some missing. The table has some 90,000 clones, roughly 89% seen once. This clone has only one observation. The V gene is TRBV7-4, the J gene TRBJ1-6, with TRBD1 matching 7 bases. The sample comprised peripheral blood. The sequence derives from a man aged 50-59 years with acute or convalescent COVID-19. The CDR3 DNA reads TGTGCCAGCAGCTCTCCGATCACAGGGGCGAGGGTGGCCCTCCACTTT. Amino acid sequence: CASSSPITGARVALHF. The whole variable domain, remainder taken from reference TRBV7-4 and TRBJ1-6, is GAGVSQSPRYKVAKRGRDVALRCDSISGHVTLYWYRQTLGQGSEVLTYSQSDAQRDKSGRPSGRFSAERPERSVSTLKIQRTEQGDSAVYLCASSSPITGARVALHFGNGTRLTVT.